This passage covers 10 T cell receptor beta chains from one sample sequenced in a study of T cell clonality in common variable immunodeficiency. Data came from immunoSEQ multiplex PCR; TCRdb stores just in-frame clones and leaves some out. The sample gives 75,000 to 85,000 clones, none seen only once, and the top ten clones hold 0.75% to 1%. The sample comprised peripheral blood mononuclear cells. The receptors were sampled from a person aged 18 to 70 in good health.

This clone occurred many times. The CDR3 protein is CASSYQTGSYEQYF. Incomplete CDR3 DNA: TGTGCCAGCAGCTACCAAACAGGGTCCTACGAG. The chain recombines TRBV7-2 with TRBJ2-7, with D perhaps TRBD1 (6 bases). The observed sequence ends 3 residues before the CDR3 terminus, with the missing tail filled in from the germline J gene. Germline-derived CDR1 and CDR2 are SGHTA and FQGNSA. This CDR3 is 14 amino acids long. The V end lost 4 bases, the J end lost 1 base, and 11 bases lay between the germline ends. Full variable domain (remainder filled in from reference TRBV7-2 and TRBJ2-7): GAGVSQSPSNKVTEKGKDVELRCDPISGHTALYWYRQSLGQGLEFLIYFQGNSAPDKSGLPSDRFSAERTGGSVSTLTIQRTQQEDSAVYLCASSYQTGSYEQYFGPGTRLTVT.

This clone was counted ten times or more. CDR3 in amino acids: CASRRTGGYYEQYF. Incomplete CDR3 DNA: TGTGCCAGCAGGCGGACAGGGGGTTACTACGAG. The rearrangement uses TRBV6-2 or TRBV6-3 and TRBJ2-7; 10 nucleotides align to TRBD1. The CDR3 end is not reached by the read, which stops 3 residues before it; the germline J gene fills it in. Losses at the gene ends were 6 bases for V and 3 bases for J; bases not matched to a gene: 5. CDR1 MNHEY and CDR2 SVGEGT come from the germline V gene. This CDR3 contains 14 residues.

In this sample, this clone turned up many times. The read ends 3 residues before the CDR3 terminus; that terminus is restored from the germline J gene. Other DNA sequences in this specimen translate into the identical CDR3. The chain links TRBV20-1 to TRBJ2-7, with TRBD2 matching 11 bases. With 2 bases clipped from V and 3 bases from J, the junction kept 6 bases outside the gene matches. Germline CDR1 reads DFQATT; CDR2 reads SNEGSKA (reference sequence). The CDR3 is 15 amino acids. The part of the CDR3 DNA that was read is TGCAGTGCTAGATCGGGACTAGCGGTAAACTACGAG. Translating gives CSARSGLAVNYE. The entire CDR3 sequence reads CSARSGLAVNYEQYF.

This clone has ten or more counts. The CDR3 extends 3 residues past the end of the read, so its final part is completed from the germline J gene. The chain couples TRBV20-1 to TRBJ2-1, with TRBD2 matching 8 bases. The V segment lost 0 bases and the J segment 7 bases; nucleotides outside the gene matches: 11. From germline, CDR1 is DFQATT and CDR2 SNEGSKA (reference sequence). This CDR3 region has 16 residues. This chain's CDR3 is CSARDFREGDRNEQFF. CDR3 DNA, as far as it was read: TGCAGTGCTAGAGATTTCCGGGAGGGGGATCGGAATGAG.

This clone was detected ten times or more. The read is 3 residues too short to cover the CDR3 end, so that end is filled in from the germline J gene. The rearrangement uses TRBV6-2 or TRBV6-3 and TRBJ2-5, with 7 bases fitting TRBD2. J lost 5 bases, V lost 1 base, and 7 bases had no gene match. The length of the CDR3 is 15 residues. Germline V gene data show CDR1 as MNHEY and CDR2 as SVGEGT. CDR3 region: CASSYFQGGRETQYF. The CDR3 bases that were read are TGTGCCAGCAGTTACTTCCAGGGAGGGCGGGAGACC.

At least ten counts were recorded for this clone. The part of the CDR3 DNA that was read is TGTGCCAGCAGTGAGGGACTAGCGGGAGGATTCACG. This sequence encodes CASSEGLAGGFT. The whole CDR3 reads CASSEGLAGGFTQYF. V usage is TRBV6-4 and J usage is TRBJ2-3; 15 nucleotides match TRBD2. The observed sequence ends 3 residues before the CDR3 terminus, with the missing tail filled in from the germline J gene. The CDR3 has 15 residues. Germline lookup yields CDR1 MRHNA and CDR2 SNTAGT.

In this sample, this clone turned up many times. Read sequence stops 3 residues before the CDR3 end, and the germline J gene provides the missing end. The chain links TRBV5-1 to TRBJ2-3; a possible D gene is TRBD2 (5 bases). Germline V lookup: CDR1 SGHRS, CDR2 YFSETQ. The CDR3 has 16 amino acids. V lost 3 bases to trimming and J lost 1 base, with 15 bases between them. CDR3 DNA, as far as it was read: TGCGCCAGCAGCTCTGAGGGCCAAGCCGGCACAGATACG. This encodes CASSSEGQAGTDT. The whole CDR3 sequence reads CASSSEGQAGTDTQYF. The complete variable domain, with remaining parts taken from reference TRBV5-1 and TRBJ2-3, reads KAGVTQTPRYLIKTRGQQVTLSCSPISGHRSVSWYQQTPGQGLQFLFEYFSETQRNKGNFPGRFSGRQFSNSRSEMNVSTLELGDSALYLCASSSEGQAGTDTQYFGPGTRLTVL.

This clone appeared many times. The CDR3 end lies 3 residues beyond the end of the read and is filled in from the germline J gene. V is TRBV19 and J is TRBJ2-1, with TRBD2 matching over 14 bases. V lost 5 bases to trimming and J lost 0 bases; unmatched junction nucleotides: 6. The CDR3 contains 18 residues. Germline assignment: CDR1 LNHDA and CDR2 SQIVND (reference sequence). The covered CDR3 bases are TGTGCCAGTAGTTTCACCGGGACTAGCGGGAGCTCCTACAATGAG. It specifies CASSFTGTSGSSYNE. The complete CDR3 protein is CASSFTGTSGSSYNEQFF.

This clone was seen at least ten times. The read finishes 3 residues shy of the CDR3 end, and the germline J gene is used to complete it. This chain joins TRBV5-6 and TRBJ2-1, with D possibly being TRBD2 (5 bases). Germline V gene data show CDR1 as SGHDT and CDR2 as YYEEEE. Trimming shortened V by 4 bases and J by 9 bases, and 17 bases separated the two germline ends. CDR3 size: 14 residues. The CDR3 protein is CASSLAGLVAEQFF. The CDR3 bases that were read are TGTGCCAGCAGCCTGGCCGGACTGGTTGCTGAG.

On this clone: The CDR3 is cut off 3 residues early in the read; its end comes from the germline J gene. This chain uses TRBV5-8 with TRBJ2-7; D not resolved. Between the trimmed V and J ends, which lost 1 base and 0 bases, there was a span of 5 bases. The CDR3 runs to 13 residues. Germline V gene sequence: CDR1 SGHTS, CDR2 YDEGEE. The CDR3 sequence: CASSLQSSYEQYF. The sequenced part of the CDR3 DNA is TGTGCCAGCAGCTTGCAGTCCTCCTACGAG.